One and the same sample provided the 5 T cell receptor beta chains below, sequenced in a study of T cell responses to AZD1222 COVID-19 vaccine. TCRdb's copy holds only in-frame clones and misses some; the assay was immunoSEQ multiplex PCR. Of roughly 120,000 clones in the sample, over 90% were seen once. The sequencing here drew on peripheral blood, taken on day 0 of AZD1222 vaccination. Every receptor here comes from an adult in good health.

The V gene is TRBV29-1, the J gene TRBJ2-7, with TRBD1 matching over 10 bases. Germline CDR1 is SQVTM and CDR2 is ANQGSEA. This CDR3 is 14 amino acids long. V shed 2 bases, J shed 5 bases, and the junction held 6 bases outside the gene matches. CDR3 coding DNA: TGCAGCGTTGAATTCGGGGACAGGGGAGACGAGCAGTACTTC. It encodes CSVEFGDRGDEQYF.

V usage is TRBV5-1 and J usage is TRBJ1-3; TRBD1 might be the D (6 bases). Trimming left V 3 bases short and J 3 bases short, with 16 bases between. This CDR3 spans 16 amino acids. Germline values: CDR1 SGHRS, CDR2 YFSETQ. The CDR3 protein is CASSSKQGAGGNTIYF. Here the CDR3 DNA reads TGCGCCAGCAGCTCGAAACAGGGAGCCGGTGGAAACACCATATATTTT.

As DNA, the CDR3 is TGCGCCAGCAGTCAAGCTCCCGGAGGGAATAATGAAAAACTGTTTTTT. Protein sequence: CASSQAPGGNNEKLFF. The rearrangement uses TRBV23-1 and TRBJ1-4, with D unresolved. TRBV23-1 is treated as an ORF (open reading frame) with a function not yet certain. CDR3 length: 16 amino acids. Between the trimmed V and J ends, which lost 2 bases and 4 bases, there was a span of 14 bases.

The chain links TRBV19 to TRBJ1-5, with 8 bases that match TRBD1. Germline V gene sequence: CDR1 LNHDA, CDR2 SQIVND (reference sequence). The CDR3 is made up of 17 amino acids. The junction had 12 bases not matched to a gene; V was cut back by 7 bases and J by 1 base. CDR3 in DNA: TGTGCCAGTAACGGGGCAGGGGGCGCCAGGAGCAATCAGCCCCAGCATTTT. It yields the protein CASNGAGGARSNQPQHF. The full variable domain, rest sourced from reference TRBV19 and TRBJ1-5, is DGGITQSPKYLFRKEGQNVTLSCEQNLNHDAMYWYRQDPGQGLRLIYYSQIVNDFQKGDIAEGYSVSREKKESFPLTVTSAQKNPTAFYLCASNGAGGARSNQPQHFGDGTRLSIL.

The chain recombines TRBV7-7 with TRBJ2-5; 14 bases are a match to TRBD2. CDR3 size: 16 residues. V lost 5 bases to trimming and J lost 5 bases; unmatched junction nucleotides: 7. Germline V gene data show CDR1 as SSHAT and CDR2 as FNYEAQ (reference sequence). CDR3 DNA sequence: TGTGCCAGCAGCAGAGGGACTAGCGGGAGTCAGGAGACCCAGTACTTC. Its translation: CASSRGTSGSQETQYF.